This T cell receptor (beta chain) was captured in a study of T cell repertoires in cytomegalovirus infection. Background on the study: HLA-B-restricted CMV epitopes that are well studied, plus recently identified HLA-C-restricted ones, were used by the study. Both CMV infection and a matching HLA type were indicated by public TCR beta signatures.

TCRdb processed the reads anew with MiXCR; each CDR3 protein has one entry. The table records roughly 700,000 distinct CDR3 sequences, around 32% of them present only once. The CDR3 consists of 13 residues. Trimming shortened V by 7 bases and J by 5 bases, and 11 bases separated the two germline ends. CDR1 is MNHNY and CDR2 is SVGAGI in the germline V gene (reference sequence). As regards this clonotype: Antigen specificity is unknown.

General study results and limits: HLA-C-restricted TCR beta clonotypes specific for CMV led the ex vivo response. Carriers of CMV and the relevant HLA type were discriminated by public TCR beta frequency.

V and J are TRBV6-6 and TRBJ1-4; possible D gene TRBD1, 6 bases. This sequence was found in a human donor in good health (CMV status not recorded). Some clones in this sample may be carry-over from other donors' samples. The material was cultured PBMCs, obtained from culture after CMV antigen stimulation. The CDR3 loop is CASNGGGNEKLFF. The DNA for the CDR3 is TGTGCCAGCAACGGGGGCGGGAATGAAAAACTGTTTTTT.